This TCR beta chain was captured in a study of identical twins. Whole-study findings and limits: Twins' surplus sharing was weaker for beta out-of-frame sequences. These conclusions were based on statistical analysis (cross-sectional, not following the same donors).

Template switching introduced a universal primer site, and the cDNA bore unique molecular identifiers. TCRdb reprocessed the 5' RACE reads with MiXCR, giving one entry per CDR3 protein. The sample has around 1.7 million distinct CDR3 sequences, under 35% seen once; the top ten hold roughly 0.3%. Germline V gene data show CDR1 as SGHKS and CDR2 as YYEKEE (reference sequence). This CDR3 region has 13 residues. Trimming removed 0 bases at V and 6 bases at J, with 8 bases between. This clonotype has only a few counts. Its target is not known. This TCR was sampled from a newborn girl in good health. The chain carries TRBV5-5 and TRBJ2-3; D gene ambiguous. Sequencing was performed on cord blood. The CDR3 bases are TGTGCCAGCAGCTTGGCCCATGGGGATACGCAGTATTTT. It translates to CASSLAHGDTQYF.